The following is a T cell receptor beta chain sequence with its context. The antigen is unknown. Germline V gene data show CDR1 as GTSNPN and CDR2 as SVGIG (reference sequence). CDR3 length: 12 residues. V lost 5 bases and J lost 3, with 7 bases in between. TCRB transcripts that were expressed got sequenced, as all of the isolated RNA had been reverse transcribed. The method was immunoSEQ multiplex PCR; TCRdb's version includes in-frame clones alone and lacks a portion of them. The data show about 700,000 clones, 10% to 15% seen once. Purities over 95% were achieved in all sorted populations. This sample is part of a study of beta chain features in type 1 diabetes. Study-wide points: TCRB CDR3s were moderately but significantly shorter in Type 1 diabetes patients in all four CD4+ subsets. At VDJ recombination sites, type 1 diabetes patients had fewer insertions and more deleted nucleotides. For patients, the naive, central memory and Treg TCRB repertoires appeared more alike than for healthy donors. Resolution of whether HLA type affects TCRB rearrangement was not achieved here.

The sample was naive CD4+ T cells from blood. V usage is TRBV30 and J usage is TRBJ2-2; D unresolved. The origin of this receptor is a man between 18 and 29 years old with type 1 diabetes. CDR3 sequence: CAWSSHTGELFF. CDR3 sequence (DNA): TGTGCCTGGTCTTCTCACACCGGGGAGCTGTTTTTT.